This entry features one T cell receptor (beta chain) sequence. The antigen is undetermined. The sample originates from a study of human T cells and chemical hapten exposure. The wider study: Sensitizing treatment utilized 2% DPC over a 2 cm by 2 cm portion of upper inner arm skin. The study patch tested 0.01% DPC on the upper back and read results at 6 days.

Time point meaning: pre-sensitization, week 0. Treatment described: therapeutic diphenylcyclopropenone sensitization with weekly scalp DPC. V was pared by 4 bases and J by 0 bases, with 11 bases between. Germline CDR1 SNHLY, CDR2 FYNNEI. CDR3 length equals 15 residues. In the source study's methods: TCR counts had a median of approximately 96,000 per sample and spanned roughly 23,224 to 700,000. TCRdb passed the RACE reads through MiXCR, listing each CDR3 protein once. The V and J calls shown here were made by TCRdb, not taken from the authors' results. Among around 180,000 distinct CDR3 sequences, approximately 31% were seen once, and the ten largest hold about 2.8%. General study results and limits: In the PT1 data, expanded TCR counts showed a positive correlation with patch test score.

The gene calls are TRBV2 and TRBJ2-3; D not certain. This receptor was identified in a woman in her twenties or thirties with alopecia areata. Some clones in this sample may be carry-over from other donors' samples. Here the sequenced sample was whole blood, taken in connection with sensitization to the hapten diphenylcyclopropenone (DPC). The CDR3 sequence: CASSVTRISTDTQYF. In DNA, the CDR3 is TGTGCCAGCAGTGTTACGCGGATTAGCACAGATACGCAGTATTTT.